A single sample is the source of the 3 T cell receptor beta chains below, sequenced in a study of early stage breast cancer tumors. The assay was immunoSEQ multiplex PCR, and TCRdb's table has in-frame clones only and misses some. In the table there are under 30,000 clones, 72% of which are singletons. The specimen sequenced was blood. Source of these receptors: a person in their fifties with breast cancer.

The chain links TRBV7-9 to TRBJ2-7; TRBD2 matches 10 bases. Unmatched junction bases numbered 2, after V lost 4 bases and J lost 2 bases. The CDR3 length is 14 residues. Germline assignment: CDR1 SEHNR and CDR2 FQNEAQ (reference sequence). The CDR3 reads CASSYGLAAYEQYF. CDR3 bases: TGTGCCAGCAGCTATGGACTAGCGGCCTACGAGCAGTACTTC.

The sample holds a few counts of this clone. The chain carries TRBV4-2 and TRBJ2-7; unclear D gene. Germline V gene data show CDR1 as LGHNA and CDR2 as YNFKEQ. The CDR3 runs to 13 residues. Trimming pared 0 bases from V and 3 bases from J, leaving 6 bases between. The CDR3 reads CASSQDVNYEQYF. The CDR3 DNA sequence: TGTGCCAGCAGCCAAGATGTCAACTACGAGCAGTACTTC.

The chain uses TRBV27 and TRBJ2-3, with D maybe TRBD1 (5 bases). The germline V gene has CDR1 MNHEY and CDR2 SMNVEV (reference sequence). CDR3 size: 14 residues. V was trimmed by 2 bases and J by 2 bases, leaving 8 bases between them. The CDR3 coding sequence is TGTGCCAGCAGTTTACAGGGTTTCACAGATACGCAGTATTTT. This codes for CASSLQGFTDTQYF.